This entry lists 24 T cell receptor beta chains sequenced from one sample in a study of T cell responses to AZD1222 COVID-19 vaccine. The protocol was immunoSEQ multiplex PCR, while the TCRdb copy is restricted to in-frame clones and leaves out a portion. The sample shows some 150,000 clones, 85% to 95% of them seen only once. The sample here was peripheral blood, taken 28 days after the second AZD1222 dose. These receptors were taken from an adult who received the AZD1222 COVID-19 vaccine.

This chain links TRBV7-9 with TRBJ1-1; the match to TRBD1 covers 7 bases. The CDR3 length is 15 residues. J lost 2 bases, V lost 4 bases, and 7 bases had no gene match. CDR1 SEHNR and CDR2 FQNEAQ come from the germline V gene (reference sequence). DNA of the CDR3: TGTGCCAGCAGCTCATTCAACAGGGGTAACACTGAAGCTTTCTTT. Its protein is CASSSFNRGNTEAFF.

The chain couples TRBV19 to TRBJ1-5; D remains ambiguous. The germline CDR1 and CDR2 sequences are LNHDA and SQIVND (reference sequence). Trimming stripped 2 bases from V and 0 bases from J, with 8 bases between. The CDR3 runs 15 residues. The CDR3: CASSIQPYSNQPQHF. DNA of the CDR3: TGTGCCAGTAGTATACAGCCTTATAGCAATCAGCCCCAGCATTTT.

This clone was counted a single time. The chain has TRBV29-1 and TRBJ1-1, with a weak D call TRBD1 (5 bases). V gave up 3 bases and J gave up 0 bases, with 5 bases separating them. Germline V gives CDR1 SQVTM, CDR2 ANQGSEA. The CDR3 loop spans 12 amino acids. The CDR3 DNA is TGCAGCGTTGACAGGGTGAACACTGAAGCTTTCTTT. Translated: CSVDRVNTEAFF.

The J gene is TRBJ1-2, the V gene TRBV19, with 9 bases aligning to TRBD1. The CDR3 has 14 amino acids. V dropped 6 bases and J dropped 1; count of bases not matched to a gene: 3. Germline V gene lookup returns CDR1 LNHDA and CDR2 SQIVND (reference sequence). The CDR3 DNA is TGTGCCAGTAGCAAGGACAGGGGTAACTATGGCTACACCTTC. Protein: CASSKDRGNYGYTF.

This rearrangement joins TRBV18 to TRBJ1-1; 8 nucleotides line up with TRBD1. This CDR3 comprises 14 residues. V was pared by 2 bases and J by 5 bases, with 4 bases of the junction left unmatched. CDR1 is KGHSH and CDR2 is LQKENI in the germline V gene. Written as DNA, the CDR3 is TGTGCCAGCTCACCAGACGGACAGGGTACTGAAGCTTTCTTT. Translating gives CASSPDGQGTEAFF.

This clone was recorded only once. The CDR3 nucleotides read TGTGCCAGCAGGAACCTAGCCGCCGGGGAGCTGTTTTTT. As protein: CASRNLAAGELFF. This rearrangement joins TRBV6-5 to TRBJ2-2, with D possibly matching TRBD2 (5 bases). The germline CDR1 and CDR2 sequences are MNHEY and SVGAGI. The CDR3 is 13 amino acids. V gave up 6 bases and J gave up 6 bases, with 11 bases separating them.

This sequence joins TRBV7-8 and TRBJ1-1; a possible D gene is TRBD1 (5 bases). Germline V gene data show CDR1 as SGHVS and CDR2 as FQNEAQ. This CDR3 region has 17 residues. The V and J ends lost 5 bases and 1 base respectively, with 20 bases between them. CDR3: CASSPQGRAVSNTEAFF. The DNA of the CDR3 is TGTGCCAGCAGCCCCCAGGGCAGAGCGGTATCGAACACTGAAGCTTTCTTT.

CDR3 residues: CASSINSGPTYLYTF. CDR3 bases: TGTGCCAGTAGTATCAACTCCGGGCCCACCTATCTCTACACCTTC. The rearrangement joins TRBV19 to TRBJ1-2, with D unclear. CDR3 length: 15 residues. V dropped 3 bases and J dropped 10 bases, with 21 bases sitting between them. Per the germline V gene, CDR1 is LNHDA and CDR2 is SQIVND (reference sequence).

The CDR3 here is CASRSPVGGNTEAFF. CDR3 nucleotides: TGTGCCAGCAGAAGTCCGGTGGGGGGGAACACTGAAGCTTTCTTT. This chain joins TRBV6-5 and TRBJ1-1; maybe TRBD1 (5 bases). Trimming cost V 6 bases and J 1 base, with 15 bases left between them. The CDR3 has 15 residues. Germline V gene sequence: CDR1 MNHEY, CDR2 SVGAGI.

This sequence joins TRBV9 and TRBJ2-1; D not resolved. In germline, CDR1 is SGDLS, CDR2 YYNGEE. The V and J ends lost 2 bases and 6 bases respectively, with 12 bases between them. CDR3 length: 14 amino acids. CDR3 in DNA: TGTGCCAGCAGCGTTTCAACAGCGTCCAATGAGCAGTTCTTC. Its protein is CASSVSTASNEQFF.

The V gene is TRBV2, the J gene TRBJ2-7; 7 bases line up with TRBD1. From germline, CDR1 is SNHLY and CDR2 FYNNEI. CDR3 length equals 15 residues. The ends lost 0 bases at V and 1 base at J; junction bases unmatched: 3. Here the CDR3 DNA reads TGTGCCAGCAGTGAAGCGGGGACAGAATCCTACGAGCAGTACTTC. Its protein is CASSEAGTESYEQYF.

This clone was observed a handful of times. The CDR3 DNA reads as TGTGCCAGCTCACCAAGCCGGCAGAACACTGAAGCTTTCTTT. It encodes CASSPSRQNTEAFF. The chain uses TRBV18 and TRBJ1-1; D not certain. CDR1 is KGHSH, CDR2 LQKENI, per germline. The CDR3 extends over 14 amino acids. V lost 2 bases and J 1 base, leaving 8 bases between the germline ends.

There are many counts of this clone. J is TRBJ1-1 and V is TRBV7-9; D uncertain. Germline V gene lookup returns CDR1 SEHNR and CDR2 FQNEAQ (reference sequence). CDR3 length equals 18 residues. The germline V and J ends were trimmed by 3 bases and 0 bases, with 20 bases remaining between them. The CDR3 DNA reads as TGTGCCAGCAGCTTCGACTCTAACCGACGGGCCCTGAACACTGAAGCTTTCTTT. Its protein product is CASSFDSNRRALNTEAFF. The entire variable domain, with the rest obtained from reference TRBV7-9 and TRBJ1-1, is as follows: DTGVSQNPRHKITKRGQNVTFRCDPISEHNRLYWYRQTLGQGPEFLTYFQNEAQLEKSRLLSDRFSAERPKGSFSTLEIQRTEQGDSAMYLCASSFDSNRRALNTEAFFGQGTRLTVV.

The chain has TRBV5-6 and TRBJ2-7; tentatively, D is TRBD2 (6 bases). V was cut by 1 base and J by 4 bases, with 12 bases left in between. Germline CDR1 reads SGHDT; CDR2 reads YYEEEE. CDR3 size: 14 residues. The CDR3 region is CASSLFVGGYEQYF. DNA for the CDR3: TGTGCCAGCAGCTTGTTTGTAGGAGGGTACGAGCAGTACTTC.

The chain recombines TRBV2 with TRBJ1-2, with a tentative D call TRBD1 (6 bases). The CDR3 is 15 residues long. CDR1 SNHLY and CDR2 FYNNEI come from the germline V gene. The germline V and J ends were trimmed by 5 bases and 7 bases, with 20 bases remaining between them. CDR3 sequence (DNA): TGTGCCAGCAGTACCCCCCCATTTGGGGGCCGTGGCTACACCTTC. Encoded protein: CASSTPPFGGRGYTF. Variable domain in full (rest from reference TRBV2 and TRBJ1-2): EPEVTQTPSHQVTQMGQEVILRCVPISNHLYFYWYRQILGQKVEFLVSFYNNEISEKSEIFDDQFSVERPDGSNFTLKIRSTKLEDSAMYFCASSTPPFGGRGYTFGSGTRLTVV.

V and J are TRBV20-1 and TRBJ1-1; 7 positions agree with TRBD1. CDR3 length: 15 amino acids. CDR1 is DFQATT and CDR2 is SNEGSKA in the germline V gene (reference sequence). V dropped 3 bases and J dropped 3; count of bases not matched to a gene: 10. The CDR3: CSASPAGTADTEAFF. As DNA, the CDR3 is TGCAGTGCTAGTCCGGCCGGGACAGCTGACACTGAAGCTTTCTTT.

This sequence joins TRBV18 and TRBJ2-7; 8 bases are shared with TRBD1. The CDR3 extends over 13 amino acids. Unmatched junction bases numbered 5, after V lost 5 bases and J lost 5 bases. From germline, CDR1 is KGHSH and CDR2 LQKENI. CDR3 region: CASSKDRDHEQYF. Here the CDR3 DNA reads TGTGCCAGCTCAAAGGACAGGGACCACGAGCAGTACTTC.

V is TRBV7-8 and J is TRBJ2-1; no reliable D call. The CDR3 contains 15 residues. Per the germline V gene, CDR1 is SGHVS and CDR2 is FQNEAQ. V was clipped by 11 bases and J by 3 bases, with 20 bases between them. CDR3 sequence reads: CASRGSSGNYNEQFF. DNA for the CDR3: TGTGCCTCACGAGGTAGCTCGGGTAACTACAATGAGCAGTTCTTC.

V is TRBV19 and J is TRBJ2-5; 9 bases map to TRBD1. The J segment lost 2 bases and the V segment lost 6 bases, leaving 7 bases of the junction unmatched. The germline CDR1 and CDR2 sequences are LNHDA and SQIVND (reference sequence). There are 15 residues in the CDR3. Written as DNA, the CDR3 is TGTGCCAGTAGCGGGACAGGGAAAAATCAAGAGACCCAGTACTTC. It translates to CASSGTGKNQETQYF.

V usage is TRBV27 and J usage is TRBJ1-1, with 10 bases identical to TRBD1. Germline V gene lookup returns CDR1 MNHEY and CDR2 SMNVEV (reference sequence). The ends lost 5 bases at V and 1 base at J; junction bases unmatched: 10. This CDR3 has 17 amino acids. DNA of the CDR3: TGTGCCAGCAGTCCCTACCGGGACAGGGGCAGGAACACTGAAGCTTTCTTT. This gives the protein CASSPYRDRGRNTEAFF.

The gene calls are TRBV7-2 and TRBJ2-4; 9 nucleotides agree with TRBD2. Looked up from germline, CDR1 is SGHTA and CDR2 is FQGNSA. This CDR3 has 16 amino acids. V lost 1 base and J lost 5; bases outside the gene matches: 6. The CDR3 here is CASSLGLTSGQNIQYF. The DNA of the CDR3 is TGTGCCAGCAGCTTAGGCTTGACTAGCGGCCAAAACATTCAGTACTTC.

The chain's CDR3 is CASRQRALNSTDTQYF. The CDR3 DNA reads as TGTGCCAGCCGTCAGAGAGCCCTCAATAGCACAGATACGCAGTATTTT. The chain combines TRBV2 with TRBJ2-3; D ambiguous. V lost 8 bases, J lost 0 bases, and 18 bases lay in between. This CDR3 contains 16 residues. Germline V gene lookup returns CDR1 SNHLY and CDR2 FYNNEI.

This chain connects TRBV6-5 to TRBJ1-1; D not certain. V was shortened by 2 bases and J by 6 bases, with 10 bases between the two germline ends. Germline V gives CDR1 MNHEY, CDR2 SVGAGI. The CDR3 totals 13 residues. The CDR3 sequence is CASSYPEGPEAFF. The CDR3 DNA follows: TGTGCCAGCAGTTACCCGGAAGGACCTGAAGCTTTCTTT.

This chain links TRBV4-1 with TRBJ2-7, with TRBD1 matching over 7 bases. From germline, CDR1 is MGHRA and CDR2 YSYEKL. The junction had 8 bases not matched to a gene; V was cut back by 1 base and J by 2 bases. The CDR3 runs 16 residues. In nucleotides, the CDR3 is TGCGCCAGCAGCCAAGTTTTCCGCGACAGGGCCTACGAGCAGTACTTC. Protein: CASSQVFRDRAYEQYF.